This TCR beta chain was found in a study of vaccination and CD4 T cells after COVID-19. Broader study findings: When vaccine-specific clones from convalescent patients were examined, 304 of 307 were spike mono-reactive. Only after vaccination were a median about 87% of convalescents' reactive clones seen.

A remark on this clonotype: Its antigen remains unknown.

Noted treatment: approximately nine-day PBMC culture with coronavirus spike peptide pools or control peptides (ViraFEST assay). Expanded clonotypes were found by TCR sequencing after peptide-pool stimulation (ViraFEST). Negative selection purified CD4+ T cells after less than 11 days of culture. The Oncomine TCR Beta short-read assay sequenced DNA from cultured CD4+ T cells. TCRdb re-derived calls from the PCR reads in MiXCR, one entry per CDR3 protein. The sample shows 9,500 to 10,000 distinct CDR3 sequences, about 41% of them seen only once. This CDR3 has 16 residues. Trimming at V came to 3 bases and at J to 3 bases, leaving 9 bases not matched to a gene. Germline V gene sequence: CDR1 LNHDA, CDR2 SQIVND (reference sequence).

J is TRBJ1-2 and V is TRBV19; 8 bases match TRBD1. The sequenced sample consisted of CD4+ T cells from blood, cultured in vitro. The clonotype comes from a human donor who had recovered from COVID-19. The CDR3 DNA reads as TGTGCCAGTAGTATGGGGGGACAGGCCCCTGACTATGGCTACACCTTC. Amino acids: CASSMGGQAPDYGYTF.